This T cell receptor (beta chain) was observed in a study of blood T cell repertoires in COVID-19. Turning to the study itself: Donors in the United States, Italy and Spain gave samples during acute or convalescent COVID-19. Nucleic acid was either cDNA or gDNA, and it came from T cells, B-cell-depleted T cells, or PBMCs.

CDR3 length: 16 residues. The V segment lost 6 bases and the J segment 6 bases; nucleotides outside the gene matches: 14. Per germline, CDR1 SGHRS and CDR2 YFSETQ. Original processing methods: Amplified reference gene primers provided the basis for estimating nucleated cell counts. TCRdb's copy holds only in-frame clones and misses some; the assay was immunoSEQ multiplex PCR. That table gives V, J and clone size, and the DNA gave D and trimming. The data hold 150,000 to 200,000 clones, with more than 60% observed a single time. The chain links TRBV5-1 to TRBJ2-7; 11 nucleotides line up with TRBD2. Specimen: peripheral blood. This clonotype was sampled from a man aged 45-65 years who had recovered from COVID-19. CDR3 region: CASKTGITSGRAEQYF. The CDR3 DNA follows: TGCGCCAGCAAAACGGGAATAACTAGCGGGAGAGCCGAGCAGTACTTC. The full variable domain, in which reference TRBV5-1 and TRBJ2-7 provide the parts outside the CDR3, is KAGVTQTPRYLIKTRGQQVTLSCSPISGHRSVSWYQQTPGQGLQFLFEYFSETQRNKGNFPGRFSGRQFSNSRSEMNVSTLELGDSALYLCASKTGITSGRAEQYFGPGTRLTVT.